This section outlines one TCR beta chain sequence together with its context. The antigen is undetermined. The V gene lost 7 bases and the J gene lost 7 bases, with 13 bases spanning the gap. The CDR3 totals 13 residues. Germline-derived CDR1 and CDR2 are MNHEY and SVGEGT. These data belong to a study of blood T cells in healthy people across ages. Study-level findings and limits: A roughly linear fall in TCR beta diversity per million T cells was seen with increasing age.

With a J-beta primer mix and a sample-barcoded 5' primer, a second PCR ran roughly 6 to 12 cycles. TCRdb recomputed calls from the 5' RACE reads with MiXCR, one row per CDR3 protein. The sample has about 1.1 million distinct CDR3 sequences; around two fifths are singletons. The TCR comes from a man younger than 35 in good health. The sequenced material came from blood. The rearrangement uses TRBV6-2 or TRBV6-3 and TRBJ2-2, with a tentative D call TRBD2 (5 bases). In nucleotides, the CDR3 is TGTGCCAGCACCGACCCGGAGGTCGGGGAGCTGTTTTTT. Protein product: CASTDPEVGELFF.